This T cell receptor beta chain was captured in a study of CD8 T cells in Susac syndrome. TEMRA cells were FACS-enriched, unlike CD8+ and CD4+ T cells, which were negatively isolated. CDR1 and CDR2 (germline): MDHEN, SYDVKM. Deletions cut 6 bases from V and 4 bases from J, with 12 bases between. The CDR3 spans 13 residues. Reverse transcription of about 0.45 to 1 ug RNA was carried out with random hexamers. TCRdb used MiXCR to reprocess the immunoSEQ multiplex PCR reads, holding one entry per CDR3 protein. The repertoire holds about 250,000 distinct CDR3 sequences, 93% seen once, with 0.065% to 0.08% in the top ten. A single count supports this clonotype.

The sequence came from a human donor with multiple sclerosis. Sequencing was done on a sample of CD4+ T cells from PBMCs. This chain uses TRBV28 with TRBJ2-5, with D tentatively TRBD1 (6 bases). The CDR3 loop reads CASRQGLGETQYF. The CDR3 nucleotides are TGTGCCAGCAGGCAGGGGCTTGGAGAGACCCAGTACTTC. The full variable domain, in which reference TRBV28 and TRBJ2-5 provide the parts outside the CDR3, is DVKVTQSSRYLVKRTGEKVFLECVQDMDHENMFWYRQDPGLGLRLIYFSYDVKMKEKGDIPEGYSVSREKKERFSLILESASTNQTSMYLCASRQGLGETQYFGPGTRLLVL.